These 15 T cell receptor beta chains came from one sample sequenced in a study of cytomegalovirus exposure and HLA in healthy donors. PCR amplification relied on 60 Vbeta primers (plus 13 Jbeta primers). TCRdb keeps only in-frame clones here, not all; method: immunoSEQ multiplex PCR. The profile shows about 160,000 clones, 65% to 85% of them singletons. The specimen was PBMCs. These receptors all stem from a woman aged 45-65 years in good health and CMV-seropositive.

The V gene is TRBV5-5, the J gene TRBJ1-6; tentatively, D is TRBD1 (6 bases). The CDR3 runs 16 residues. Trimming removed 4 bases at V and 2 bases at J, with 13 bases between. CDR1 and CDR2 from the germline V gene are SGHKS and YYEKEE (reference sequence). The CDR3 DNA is TGTGCCAGCAGCCTAAGGGGGAGCACCTATAATTCACCCCTCCACTTT. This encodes CASSLRGSTYNSPLHF.

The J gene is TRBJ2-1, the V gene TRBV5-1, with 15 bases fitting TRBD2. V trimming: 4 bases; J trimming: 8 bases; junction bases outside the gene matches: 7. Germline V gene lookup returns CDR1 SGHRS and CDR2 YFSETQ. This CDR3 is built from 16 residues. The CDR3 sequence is CASSPGTSGGSHEQFF. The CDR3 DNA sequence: TGCGCCAGCAGCCCGGGGACTAGCGGGGGGAGCCATGAGCAGTTCTTC.

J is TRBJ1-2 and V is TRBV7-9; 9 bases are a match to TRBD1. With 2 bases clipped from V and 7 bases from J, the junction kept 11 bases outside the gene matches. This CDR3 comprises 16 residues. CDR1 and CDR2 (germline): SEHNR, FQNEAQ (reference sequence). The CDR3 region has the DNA TGTGCCAGCAGCTTATTTCCGACAGGGGGAATTGGTGGCTACACCTTC. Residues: CASSLFPTGGIGGYTF.

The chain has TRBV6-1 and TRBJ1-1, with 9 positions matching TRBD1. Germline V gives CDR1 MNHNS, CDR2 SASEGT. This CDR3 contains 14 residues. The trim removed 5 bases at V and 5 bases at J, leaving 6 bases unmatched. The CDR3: CASSITTGGTEAFF. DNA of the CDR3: TGTGCCAGCAGTATAACGACAGGGGGAACTGAAGCTTTCTTT.

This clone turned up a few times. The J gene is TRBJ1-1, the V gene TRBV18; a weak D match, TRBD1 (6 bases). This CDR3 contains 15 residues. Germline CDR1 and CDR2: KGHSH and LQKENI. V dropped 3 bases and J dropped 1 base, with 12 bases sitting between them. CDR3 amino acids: CASSPRGPANTEAFF. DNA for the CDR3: TGTGCCAGCTCACCCAGGGGACCAGCGAACACTGAAGCTTTCTTT.

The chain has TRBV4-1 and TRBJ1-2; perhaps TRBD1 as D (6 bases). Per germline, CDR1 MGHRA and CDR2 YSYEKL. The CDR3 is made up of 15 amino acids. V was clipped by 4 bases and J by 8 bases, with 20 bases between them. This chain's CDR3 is CASSLGPGTIGGYTF. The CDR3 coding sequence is TGCGCCAGCAGCCTAGGCCCCGGGACAATTGGGGGCTACACCTTC.

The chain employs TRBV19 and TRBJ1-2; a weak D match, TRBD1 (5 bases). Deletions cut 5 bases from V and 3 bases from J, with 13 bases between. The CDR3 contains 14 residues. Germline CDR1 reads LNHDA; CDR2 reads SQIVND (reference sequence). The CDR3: CASSRPGSHYGYTF. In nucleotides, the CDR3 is TGTGCCAGTAGTCGTCCAGGGTCGCACTATGGCTACACCTTC.

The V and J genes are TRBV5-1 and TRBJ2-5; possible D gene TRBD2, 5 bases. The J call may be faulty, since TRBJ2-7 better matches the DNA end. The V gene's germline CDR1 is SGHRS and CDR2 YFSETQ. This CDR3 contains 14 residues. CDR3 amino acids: CASSLNTGGGEQYF. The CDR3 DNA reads TGCGCCAGCAGCTTGAACACCGGAGGCGGCGAGCAGTACTTC.

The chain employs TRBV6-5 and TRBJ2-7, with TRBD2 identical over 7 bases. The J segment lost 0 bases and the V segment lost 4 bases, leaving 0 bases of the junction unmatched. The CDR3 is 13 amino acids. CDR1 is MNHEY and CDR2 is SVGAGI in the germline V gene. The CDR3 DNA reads TGTGCCAGCAGTTGGACTAGCTCCTACGAGCAGTACTTC. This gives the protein CASSWTSSYEQYF.

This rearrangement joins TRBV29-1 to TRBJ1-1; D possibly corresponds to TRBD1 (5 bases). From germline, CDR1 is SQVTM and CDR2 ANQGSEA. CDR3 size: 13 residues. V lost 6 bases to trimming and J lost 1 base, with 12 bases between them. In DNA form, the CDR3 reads TGCAGCGTCAGGGTTTTGACGAACACTGAAGCTTTCTTT. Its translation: CSVRVLTNTEAFF.

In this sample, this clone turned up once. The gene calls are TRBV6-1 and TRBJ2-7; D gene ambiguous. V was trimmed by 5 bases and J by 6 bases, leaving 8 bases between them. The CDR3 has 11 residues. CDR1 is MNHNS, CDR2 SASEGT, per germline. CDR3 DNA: TGTGCCAGCAGTCCGGGTTCCGAGCAGTACTTC. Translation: CASSPGSEQYF.

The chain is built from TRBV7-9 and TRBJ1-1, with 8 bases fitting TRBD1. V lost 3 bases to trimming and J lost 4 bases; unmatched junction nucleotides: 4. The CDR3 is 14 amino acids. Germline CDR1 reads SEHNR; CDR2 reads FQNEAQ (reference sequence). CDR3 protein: CASSLVTGGTEAFF. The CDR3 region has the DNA TGTGCCAGCAGCTTGGTTACAGGGGGCACTGAAGCTTTCTTT.

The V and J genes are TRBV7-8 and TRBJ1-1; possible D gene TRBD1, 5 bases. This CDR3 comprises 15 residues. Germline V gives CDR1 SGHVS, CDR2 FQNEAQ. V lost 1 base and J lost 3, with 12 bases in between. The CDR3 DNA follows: TGTGCCAGCAGCTTAGTCGGAGGGGCGGACACTGAAGCTTTCTTT. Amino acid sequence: CASSLVGGADTEAFF.

CDR3 DNA: TGTGCCAGCAGTGCCGAGGGCCGGAGCTATGGCTACACCTTC. This translates into CASSAEGRSYGYTF. The J gene is TRBJ1-2, the V gene TRBV6-1; D gene ambiguous. The germline V gene has CDR1 MNHNS and CDR2 SASEGT. V lost 4 bases and J lost 4, with 13 bases in between. The CDR3 totals 14 residues.

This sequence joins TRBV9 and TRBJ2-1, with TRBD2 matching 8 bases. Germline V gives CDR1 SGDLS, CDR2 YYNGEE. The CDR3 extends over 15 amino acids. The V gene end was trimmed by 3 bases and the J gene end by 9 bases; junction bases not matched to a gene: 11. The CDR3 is CASSALAGHVAEQFF. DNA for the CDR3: TGTGCCAGCAGCGCCCTAGCGGGTCATGTCGCTGAGCAGTTCTTC.